This T cell receptor (beta chain) stems from a study of shared clonotypes between healthy human individuals. The CDR3 is 17 amino acids. Germline-derived CDR1 and CDR2 are SGDLS and YYNGEE. V lost 4 bases and J lost 3, with 20 bases in between. Assay: immunoSEQ multiplex PCR; the TCRdb copy retains only in-frame clones and omits some. The sample includes about 680,000 clones, roughly 70% of them seen just once. This clonotype was sampled from a woman under 40 in good health. The chain carries TRBV9 and TRBJ2-4, with D perhaps matching TRBD2 (6 bases). The sample comprised memory CD4+ T cells sorted from blood. Subset described: CD45RA-negative fraction. The CDR3 loop reads CASSPTSGASGKNIQYF. The CDR3 DNA sequence: TGTGCCAGCAGCCCCACCTCGGGAGCCTCGGGCAAAAACATTCAGTACTTC.